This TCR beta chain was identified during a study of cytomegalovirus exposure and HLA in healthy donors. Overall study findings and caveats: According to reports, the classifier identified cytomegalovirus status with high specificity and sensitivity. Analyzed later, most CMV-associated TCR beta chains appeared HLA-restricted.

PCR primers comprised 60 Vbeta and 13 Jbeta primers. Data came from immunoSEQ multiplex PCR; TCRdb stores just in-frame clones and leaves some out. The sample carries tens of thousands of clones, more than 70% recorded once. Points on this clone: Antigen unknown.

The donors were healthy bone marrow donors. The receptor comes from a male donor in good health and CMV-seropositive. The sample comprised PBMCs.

The CDR3 reads CASSPPTGEGSEQYF. The CDR3 DNA reads as TGTGCCAGCTCACCACCGACAGGGGAGGGCTCCGAGCAGTACTTC. The chain employs TRBV18 and TRBJ2-7; tentatively, D is TRBD1 (8 bases). Trimming stripped 0 bases from V and 6 bases from J, with 15 bases between. The CDR3 extends over 15 amino acids. Germline loops: CDR1 KGHSH, CDR2 LQKENI.